This T cell receptor (beta chain) was identified during a study of regulatory T cells in long-lasting Graves disease. General study points: Limited samples may have lowered accuracy. Newly diagnosed disease favored TRBV20-1 and TRBJ2-1 over persistent disease.

The CDR3 has 13 amino acids. CDR1 and CDR2 (germline): LGHNA, YNFKEQ. Trimming pared 2 bases from V and 5 bases from J, leaving 8 bases between. Only a few counts were recorded for this clonotype. Its antigen is not identified. Arm-PCR with iRepertoire HTBI primers amplified the CDR3 regions for these TCR beta libraries. One entry per CDR3 protein results from TCRdb running MiXCR on the multiplex PCR reads. The sample consists of about 430,000 distinct CDR3 sequences, over 12% of them appearing once. The time point was: newly diagnosed GD, antithyroid drugs for less than 3 months. Isolated PBMC RNA provided the starting material for the TCR library. Patients all came to the study from an endocrinology department in Xi'an, China. This same sample was also taken into another study, of T cells in Graves' hyperthyroidism and ophthalmopathy. From that study: TCR CDR3 underwent first-round RT-PCR with the HTBI primer set.

The rearrangement uses TRBV4-2 and TRBJ2-3, with D hard to call. The sequencing here drew on peripheral blood mononuclear cells (PBMCs), taken at new diagnosis, from a patient treated with antithyroid drugs. The sequence was collected from a woman aged 40 to 49 with Graves disease. The CDR3, as DNA: TGTGCCAGCAGCCAATCTATGTTAGATACGCAGTATTTT. Protein: CASSQSMLDTQYF.